A selection of T cell receptor beta chains follows, all from one sample in a study of T cell responses to AZD1222 COVID-19 vaccine. Assay: immunoSEQ multiplex PCR; the TCRdb copy retains only in-frame clones and omits some. The table lists some 74,000 clones, about 85% of them singletons, with under 1.5% in the top ten. This specimen was peripheral blood, taken 28 days after the second AZD1222 dose. These receptor sequences come from an adult who received the AZD1222 COVID-19 vaccine. CDR3s include the opening cysteine and the closing phenylalanine or tryptophan. The order of the fields is D gene, clone size, J gene, V gene, CDR3 DNA, CDR3 protein. A D gene is named only where the DNA matches it firmly. The listing skips clone size in some rows; elsewhere it reads once, few, many or a size class.

. | . | TRBJ2-7 | TRBV11-2 | TGTGCCAGCAGCTTAGGAGCGGCCTACGAGCAGTACTTC | CASSLGAAYEQYF
. | . | TRBJ1-1 | TRBV6-6 | TGTGCCAGCAGTTACGCGAACACTGAAGCTTTCTTT | CASSYANTEAFF
. | . | TRBJ2-7 | TRBV29-1 | TGCAGCGTTGATGGGTCGGGAGCCCCCTACGAGCAGTACTTC | CSVDGSGAPYEQYF
. | . | TRBJ2-5 | TRBV18 | TGTGCCAGCTCACCGAGGACTACCCTCCAAGAGACCCAGTACTTC | CASSPRTTLQETQYF
TRBD1 | . | TRBJ1-4 | TRBV9 | TGTGCCAGCAGCGAAACAGGGGGCTCAACTAATGAAAAACTGTTTTTT | CASSETGGSTNEKLFF
TRBD2 | . | TRBJ2-1 | TRBV9 | TGTGCCAGCAGCCCGCTAGCGGGAGGTGACCATGAGCAGTTCTTC | CASSPLAGGDHEQFF
. | . | TRBJ2-6 | TRBV6-2/TRBV6-3 | TGTGCCAGCGGCCCGGGGGGCGCGTCTGGGGCCAACGTCCTGACTTTC | CASGPGGASGANVLTF
TRBD2 | few | TRBJ2-7 | TRBV19 | TGTGCCAGTACCCAAAAGGGCACTAGCGGAAGCTCCTACGAGCAGTACTTC | CASTQKGTSGSSYEQYF
. | . | TRBJ1-1 | TRBV7-2 | TGTGCCAGCAGCTGGGGGCGGTCTGAAGCTTTCTTT | CASSWGRSEAFF
. | . | TRBJ2-3 | TRBV6-4 | TGTGCCAGCAGAAGAGAAACCCATACAGATACGCAGTATTTT | CASRRETHTDTQYF
. | . | TRBJ2-3 | TRBV10-1 | TGCGCCAGCAGTGACGGGGCTAGCGGCACAGATACGCAGTATTTT | CASSDGASGTDTQYF
. | . | TRBJ1-5 | TRBV2 | TGTGCCAGCAGTGGGACGGCTAGCAATCAGCCCCAGCATTTT | CASSGTASNQPQHF
TRBD1 | . | TRBJ2-7 | TRBV6-5 | TGTGCCAGCAGTCTGGACAGGGATTTGTACGAGCAGTACTTC | CASSLDRDLYEQYF
TRBD2 | . | TRBJ2-3 | TRBV18 | TGTGCCAGCTCACCACCCGGGCTAGCGGGAGACGGTACGCAGTATTTT | CASSPPGLAGDGTQYF
. | . | TRBJ1-1 | TRBV18 | TGTGCCAGCTCAGTCGGGACTCTCACTGAAGCTTTCTTT | CASSVGTLTEAFF
TRBD2 | . | TRBJ2-1 | TRBV5-1 | TGCGCCAGCAGCCCCTGGGTAGCGGGAGCAGAGAATGAGCAGTTCTTC | CASSPWVAGAENEQFF
TRBD1 | . | TRBJ1-2 | TRBV11-2 | TGTGCCAGCAGCTCGGACAGGGTAACGGGCTACACCTTC | CASSSDRVTGYTF
TRBD1 | . | TRBJ2-7 | TRBV7-3 | TGTGCCAGCAGCGAGGGACAGATTTCCTACGAGCAGTACTTC | CASSEGQISYEQYF
. | . | TRBJ1-5 | TRBV12-3/TRBV12-4 | TGTGCCAGCAGTTCGGGCAATCAGCCCCAGCATTTT | CASSSGNQPQHF
. | . | TRBJ2-1 | TRBV30 | TGTGCCTGGAGTCCCCAATCCTACAATGAGCAGTTCTTC | CAWSPQSYNEQFF
. | . | TRBJ2-7 | TRBV19 | TGTGCCAGTAGTGAGAAGGGGGGCCCACCCTACGAGCAGTACTTC | CASSEKGGPPYEQYF
TRBD2 | . | TRBJ2-5 | TRBV4-1 | TGCGCCAGCAGCCAGCAGACTAGCGGGAGAACTCTCCGAGGGACCCAGTACTTC | CASSQQTSGRTLRGTQYF
. | . | TRBJ1-1 | TRBV6-5 | TGTGCCAGCAGTTACTGGGCAGGGAACACTGAAGCTTTCTTT | CASSYWAGNTEAFF
TRBD2 | once | TRBJ2-1 | TRBV12-5 | TGTGCTAGTGGTTTGACCCCGGGGGGAAGCTCCTACAATGAGCAGTTCTTC | CASGLTPGGSSYNEQFF
. | . | TRBJ1-6 | TRBV7-2 | TGTGCCAGCAGTACCGGACAGAACTATAATTCACCCCTCCACTTT | CASSTGQNYNSPLHF
TRBD2 | . | TRBJ2-1 | TRBV11-2 | TGTGCCAGCAGCTTACTAGCGGCCACCTACAATGAGCAGTTCTTC | CASSLLAATYNEQFF
TRBD1 | . | TRBJ2-7 | TRBV19 | TGTGCCAGTAGTATAGTGGGAAGACAGGGGTACTACGAGCAGTACTTC | CASSIVGRQGYYEQYF
. | . | TRBJ2-7 | TRBV18 | TGTGCCAGCTCACCACCGGGCCGGACCTACGAGCAGTACTTC | CASSPPGRTYEQYF
. | once | TRBJ1-5 | TRBV6-5 | TGTGCCAGCAGTTTGAAAGGCAATCAGCCCCAGCATTTT | CASSLKGNQPQHF
. | . | TRBJ1-5 | TRBV27 | TGTGCCAGCAGTTTCTCGGGAGGAGGGATATATAGCAATCAGCCCCAGCATTTT | CASSFSGGGIYSNQPQHF
. | few | TRBJ2-1 | TRBV30 | TGTGCCTGGGGCGGGGCCTACAATGAGCAGTTCTTC | CAWGGAYNEQFF
. | . | TRBJ2-3 | TRBV29-1 | TGCAGCGTTGGGGGGACCAGCACAGATACGCAGTATTTT | CSVGGTSTDTQYF
. | . | TRBJ1-4 | TRBV5-4 | TGTGCCAGCAGCCCGTCGGAGGGAGAAAAACTGTTTTTT | CASSPSEGEKLFF
TRBD2 | . | TRBJ2-3 | TRBV20-1 | TGCAGTGCTAGTGGGGCGGCGGGAGTGGCAGATACGCAGTATTTT | CSASGAAGVADTQYF
. | . | TRBJ1-2 | TRBV9 | TGTGCCAGCAGCGCCAAGGACTATGGCTACACCTTC | CASSAKDYGYTF
TRBD1 | . | TRBJ1-5 | TRBV6-5 | TGTGCCAGCAGCGGGACAGCAAATCAGCCCCAGCATTTT | CASSGTANQPQHF
. | . | TRBJ2-1 | TRBV7-2 | TGTGCCAGCAGCTTTTCAAAACTAGGGGGGGCTGAGCAGTTCTTC | CASSFSKLGGAEQFF
. | . | TRBJ1-4 | TRBV7-6 | TGTGCCAGCAGCCCTCGGACTTTGAATGAAAAACTGTTTTTT | CASSPRTLNEKLFF
. | . | TRBJ2-3 | TRBV18 | TGTGCCAGCTCCTTCGGGAGTACAGATACGCAGTATTTT | CASSFGSTDTQYF
. | . | TRBJ2-1 | TRBV27 | TGTGCCAGCAGTTTTCCGGGGGCAGGGCAGTTCTTC | CASSFPGAGQFF
. | . | TRBJ2-5 | TRBV9 | TGTGCCAGCAGCGCACGGGATCCTTCGGAGACCCAGTACTTC | CASSARDPSETQYF
. | . | TRBJ2-1 | TRBV13 | TGTGCCAGCAGCTTAGAATCGCACAATGAGCAGTTCTTC | CASSLESHNEQFF
. | . | TRBJ2-7 | TRBV6-5 | TGTGCCAGCAGTTACGGACTAACCTACGAGCAGTACTTC | CASSYGLTYEQYF
. | . | TRBJ1-1 | TRBV30 | TGTGCCTGGAGTGCTGCAGGGCTGAACACTGAAGCTTTCTTT | CAWSAAGLNTEAFF
. | once | TRBJ1-4 | TRBV5-1 | TGCGCCAGCAGCTTGGGAGGGGACGCAACTAATGAAAAACTGTTTTTT | CASSLGGDATNEKLFF
. | . | TRBJ1-6 | TRBV25-1 | TGTGCCAGCAGCTGGAGTTCCTATAATTCACCCCTCCACTTT | CASSWSSYNSPLHF
. | . | TRBJ1-5 | TRBV6-5 | TGTGCCAGCAGCACCGGGACATTGGGTCAGCCCCAGCATTTT | CASSTGTLGQPQHF
TRBD2 | . | TRBJ2-7 | TRBV7-9 | TGTGCCAGCAGCTTAGCCGGACTAGCGAAGGGTTACGAGCAGTACTTC | CASSLAGLAKGYEQYF
. | . | TRBJ1-1 | TRBV2 | TGTGCCAGCGAACAGGAGGTCACTGAAGCTTTCTTT | CASEQEVTEAFF
TRBD2 | . | TRBJ2-7 | TRBV19 | TGTGCCAGTAGTGCTGGGGGGACTAGGGCGGTCGAGCAGTACTTC | CASSAGGTRAVEQYF
TRBD1 | . | TRBJ1-5 | TRBV27 | TGTGCCAGCAGCGGTGACAGGGGGCGTAATCAGCCCCAGCATTTT | CASSGDRGRNQPQHF
TRBD1 | . | TRBJ2-5 | TRBV19 | TGTGCCAGTAGTGACAGGGGCCAAGAGACCCAGTACTTC | CASSDRGQETQYF
. | . | TRBJ2-1 | TRBV5-1 | TGCGCCAGCAGCTTGGGCGGGGATGAGCAGTTCTTC | CASSLGGDEQFF
TRBD1 | . | TRBJ1-1 | TRBV9 | TGTGCCAGCAGCGTAGCGACAGGGACCACTGAAGCTTTCTTT | CASSVATGTTEAFF
. | . | TRBJ1-2 | TRBV30 | TGTGCCTGGAGTAGACCCTATGGCTACACCTTC | CAWSRPYGYTF
. | . | TRBJ2-7 | TRBV11-1 | TGTGCCAGCAGCATGAGCTACGAGCAGTACTTC | CASSMSYEQYF
TRBD2 | . | TRBJ2-1 | TRBV27 | TGTGCCAGCGGGACTAGCGGGAATGAGCAGTTCTTC | CASGTSGNEQFF